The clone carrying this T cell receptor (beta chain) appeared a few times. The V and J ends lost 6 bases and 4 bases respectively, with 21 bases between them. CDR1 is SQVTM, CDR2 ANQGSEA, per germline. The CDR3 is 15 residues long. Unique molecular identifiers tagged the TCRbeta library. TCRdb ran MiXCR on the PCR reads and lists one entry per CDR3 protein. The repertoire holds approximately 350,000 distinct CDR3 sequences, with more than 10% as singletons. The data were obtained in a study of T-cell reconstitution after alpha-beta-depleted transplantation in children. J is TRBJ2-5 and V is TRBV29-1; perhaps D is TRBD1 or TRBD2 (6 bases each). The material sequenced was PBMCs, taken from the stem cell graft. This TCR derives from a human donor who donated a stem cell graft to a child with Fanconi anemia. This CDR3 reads CSVAGETGEVETQYF. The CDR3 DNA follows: TGCAGCGTCGCAGGGGAGACGGGGGAGGTAGAGACCCAGTACTTC.